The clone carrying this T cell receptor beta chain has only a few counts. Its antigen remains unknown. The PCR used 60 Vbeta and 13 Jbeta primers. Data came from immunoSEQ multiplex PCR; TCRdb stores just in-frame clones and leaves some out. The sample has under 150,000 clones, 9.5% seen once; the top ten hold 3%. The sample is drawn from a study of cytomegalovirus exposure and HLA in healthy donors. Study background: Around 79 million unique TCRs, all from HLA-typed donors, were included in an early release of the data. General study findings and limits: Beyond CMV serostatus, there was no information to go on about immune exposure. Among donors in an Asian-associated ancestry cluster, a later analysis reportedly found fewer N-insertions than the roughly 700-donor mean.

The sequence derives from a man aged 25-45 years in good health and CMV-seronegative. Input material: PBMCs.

CDR3 nucleotide sequence: TGTGCCAGCAAGGGATCAGGGCGATTCCAAGAGACCCAGTACTTC. It codes for CASKGSGRFQETQYF. The chain uses TRBV5-4 and TRBJ2-5, with a weak D call TRBD1 (5 bases). Trimming shortened V by 6 bases and J by 1 base, and 16 bases separated the two germline ends. The CDR3 loop spans 15 amino acids. CDR1 and CDR2 (germline): SGHNT, YYREEE (reference sequence).